One and the same sample provided the 21 T cell receptor beta chains below, sequenced in a study of T cells after yellow fever vaccination. One entry per CDR3 protein, called by TCRdb with MiXCR from the 5' RACE reads. The sample lists 250,000 to 350,000 distinct CDR3 sequences, approximately 10% occurring once. The input for sequencing was CD4+ T cells sorted from PBMCs, taken 5 days after the yellow fever booster vaccination. Source of these receptors: a man between 18 and 35 years old who received the YFV17D yellow fever vaccine.

This clonotype appeared a few times. This sequence joins TRBV20-1 and TRBJ2-5; 9 bases are shared with TRBD1. Per germline, CDR1 DFQATT and CDR2 SNEGSKA (reference sequence). After removal of 6 bases from V and 5 bases from J, the junction contained 13 bases not matched to a gene. This CDR3 is built from 15 residues. The CDR3 sequence is CSAAVGTGSRETQYF. The CDR3 coding sequence is TGCAGTGCCGCGGTGGGGACAGGGAGTCGGGAGACCCAGTACTTC.

The V and J genes are TRBV10-1 and TRBJ1-6, with D uncertain. The CDR3 has 13 residues. Germline CDR1 WNHNN, CDR2 SYGVQD (reference sequence). Trimming took off 4 bases at V and 10 bases at J, with 11 bases between the two ends. Here the CDR3 reads CASSVGPGSPLHF. The CDR3 DNA reads as TGCGCCAGCAGTGTAGGGCCCGGGTCACCCCTCCACTTT.

This clonotype came up many times. This chain connects TRBV29-1 to TRBJ1-2; D is perhaps TRBD1 (5 bases). The CDR3 extends over 14 amino acids. Germline-derived CDR1 and CDR2 are SQVTM and ANQGSEA. With 6 bases removed from V and 4 bases from J, the gap between germline ends came to 18 bases. The CDR3 nucleotides read TGCAGCGTCCGACGAATTGCAGGGTCCTATGGCTACACCTTC. Translating gives CSVRRIAGSYGYTF.

This clonotype showed up just a few times. V usage is TRBV11-1 and J usage is TRBJ2-3, with D hard to call. Per germline, CDR1 SGHAT and CDR2 FQDESV (reference sequence). The CDR3 is 14 amino acids. Trimming cost V 2 bases and J 5 bases, with 11 bases left between them. As DNA, the CDR3 is TGTGCCAGCAGCTTAACCAGATGGGGAGATACGCAGTATTTT. It translates to CASSLTRWGDTQYF.

The J gene is TRBJ2-2, the V gene TRBV29-1; TRBD1 is a possible D gene (7 bases). This CDR3 has 14 residues. Trimming cost V 7 bases and J 6 bases, with 18 bases left between them. CDR1 and CDR2 from the germline V gene are SQVTM and ANQGSEA. The CDR3 region is CSAMWGRGAGELFF. DNA of the CDR3: TGCAGCGCCATGTGGGGCAGGGGGGCCGGGGAGCTGTTTTTT.

This clonotype was seen repeatedly, ten times or more. This rearrangement joins TRBV7-3 to TRBJ2-1; the match to TRBD2 covers 7 bases. The CDR3 loop spans 15 amino acids. Trimming removed 0 bases from V and 4 bases from J; junction bases left unmatched: 3. The germline CDR1 and CDR2 sequences are SGHTA and FQGTGA. The CDR3 sequence is CASSLTSGGYNEQFF. In nucleotides, the CDR3 is TGTGCCAGCAGCTTAACGTCGGGGGGTTACAATGAGCAGTTCTTC.

This clonotype was seen just once. The chain couples TRBV19 to TRBJ1-2, with no clear D. This CDR3 has 12 amino acids. Germline V lookup: CDR1 LNHDA, CDR2 SQIVND (reference sequence). V was shortened by 0 bases and J by 4 bases, with 3 bases between the two germline ends. The CDR3 spells CASSIDTYGYTF. The CDR3 DNA is TGTGCCAGTAGTATAGACACCTATGGCTACACCTTC.

This clonotype was detected a few times. The chain has TRBV20-1 and TRBJ2-3; TRBD2 agrees at 9 bases. V lost 1 base to trimming and J lost 3 bases; unmatched junction nucleotides: 2. Per the germline V gene, CDR1 is DFQATT and CDR2 is SNEGSKA (reference sequence). CDR3 length equals 14 residues. CDR3 nucleotides: TGCAGTGCTAGAGGACTAGCGGATACAGATACGCAGTATTTT. Translating gives CSARGLADTDTQYF.

This clonotype came up many times. The chain uses TRBV29-1 and TRBJ2-1; D possibly uses TRBD1 or TRBD2 (7 bases each). This CDR3 is 12 amino acids long. CDR1 and CDR2 (germline): SQVTM, ANQGSEA. V was pared by 7 bases and J by 16 bases, with 23 bases between. The CDR3 protein is CSAGRDRDSSFF. CDR3 coding DNA: TGCAGCGCTGGGAGGGATCGGGACAGTTCCTTCTTC.

The V call is TRBV6-5, the J call TRBJ2-2; no reliable D call. The V gene lost 4 bases and the J gene lost 14 bases, with 5 bases spanning the gap. The CDR3 extends over 9 amino acids. CDR1 MNHEY and CDR2 SVGAGI come from the germline V gene. The CDR3 is CASSWGLFF. CDR3 nucleotides: TGTGCCAGCAGTTGGGGTCTGTTTTTT.

This clonotype occurred a few times. The chain couples TRBV5-1 to TRBJ1-1; 10 nucleotides agree with TRBD1. Trimming cost V 1 base and J 1 base; bases outside gene matches: 1. There are 15 residues in the CDR3. CDR1 and CDR2 (germline): SGHRS, YFSETQ. The CDR3 sequence: CASSLRTGGNTEAFF. CDR3 sequence (DNA): TGCGCCAGCAGCTTGCGGACAGGGGGGAACACTGAAGCTTTCTTT.

This chain connects TRBV7-3 to TRBJ2-1; D gene ambiguous. V lost 2 bases and J lost 8, with 13 bases in between. The CDR3 extends over 14 amino acids. Per the germline V gene, CDR1 is SGHTA and CDR2 is FQGTGA. The CDR3 nucleotides read TGTGCCAGCAGCTTATATTCCGTTGACGATGAGCAGTTCTTC. It specifies CASSLYSVDDEQFF.

This clonotype has a handful of counts. The chain links TRBV4-2 to TRBJ2-7, with TRBD2 as a possible D gene (5 bases). Germline V CDR1 and CDR2: LGHNA, YNFKEQ. The CDR3 has 14 residues. V lost 4 bases to trimming and J lost 5 bases, with 15 bases between them. CDR3 DNA sequence: TGTGCCAGCAGCCCAAGGCCGGGAAACGACGAGCAGTACTTC. This codes for CASSPRPGNDEQYF.

This clonotype was counted a few times. This chain uses TRBV20-1 with TRBJ2-3; 9 nucleotides agree with TRBD1. Germline loops: CDR1 DFQATT, CDR2 SNEGSKA (reference sequence). The CDR3 extends over 14 amino acids. Trimming took 4 bases from V and 6 from J; bases not matched to a gene: 8. In nucleotides, the CDR3 is TGCAGTGCTATAACAGGGGGCGCGGGGGATACGCAGTATTTT. Its translation: CSAITGGAGDTQYF.

This clonotype was seen only a few times. The gene calls are TRBV5-1 and TRBJ2-2, with 9 bases fitting TRBD2. The junction had 11 bases not matched to a gene; V was cut back by 4 bases and J by 7 bases. The CDR3 is made up of 16 amino acids. Germline V gene lookup returns CDR1 SGHRS and CDR2 YFSETQ. The CDR3 sequence: CASSRFSSGAGGELFF. CDR3 bases: TGCGCCAGCAGCCGTTTTTCTAGCGGGGCTGGCGGGGAGCTGTTTTTT.

This clonotype was seen a few times. The chain joins TRBV20-1 to TRBJ2-7; TRBD1 is a possible D gene (6 bases). Between the trimmed V and J ends, which lost 1 base and 3 bases, there was a span of 13 bases. Germline assignment: CDR1 DFQATT and CDR2 SNEGSKA (reference sequence). This CDR3 comprises 14 residues. Here the CDR3 DNA reads TGCAGTGCTAGAGTCCCAGGACAGCTCTACGAGCAGTACGTC. It codes for CSARVPGQLYEQYV.

This clonotype has at least ten counts. The chain's CDR3 is CASSLGGGDSPLHF. Here the CDR3 DNA reads TGCGCCAGCAGCTTGGGCGGGGGAGATTCACCCCTCCACTTT. The V and J genes are TRBV5-1 and TRBJ1-6; D perhaps matches TRBD1 (5 bases). The CDR3 contains 14 residues. From germline, CDR1 is SGHRS and CDR2 YFSETQ. Trimming removed 0 bases at V and 8 bases at J, with 9 bases between.

This clonotype came up many times. The V and J genes are TRBV4-2 and TRBJ2-1; D is ambiguous. Per the germline V gene, CDR1 is LGHNA and CDR2 is YNFKEQ. Trimming took 0 bases from V and 8 from J, leaving 14 bases between them. The CDR3 is 15 residues long. CDR3 sequence: CASSQDTQAWDEQFF. CDR3 bases: TGTGCCAGCAGCCAAGATACGCAGGCCTGGGATGAGCAGTTCTTC.

This clonotype was picked up many times. The rearrangement uses TRBV20-1 and TRBJ2-1, with D perhaps TRBD2 (7 bases). Germline-derived CDR1 and CDR2 are DFQATT and SNEGSKA (reference sequence). This CDR3 spans 16 amino acids. The V end was cut by 6 bases, the J end by 10 bases, with 28 bases between. The CDR3 region is CSAPHPRGAGGTEQFF. The CDR3 DNA reads TGCAGTGCACCACACCCCCGGGGGGCCGGCGGAACCGAGCAGTTCTTC.

This clonotype has more than one count but fewer than ten. The chain carries TRBV24-1 and TRBJ1-5; weak D call: TRBD1 (5 bases). Trimming removed 4 bases from V and 5 bases from J, with 17 bases in between. This CDR3 has 16 residues. Germline assignment: CDR1 KGHDR and CDR2 SFDVKD. The CDR3 DNA sequence: TGTGCCACCAGTGACCCTACTTTGGGGGGGGATCAGCCCCAGCATTTT. It is translated as CATSDPTLGGDQPQHF.

This chain uses TRBV19 with TRBJ1-5, with a tentative D call TRBD1 (5 bases). V lost 9 bases and J lost 0, with 9 bases in between. Germline V gene sequence: CDR1 LNHDA, CDR2 SQIVND (reference sequence). This CDR3 has 13 amino acids. CDR3 region: CASGAYSNQPQHF. The CDR3 region has the DNA TGTGCCAGCGGGGCTTATAGCAATCAGCCCCAGCATTTT.